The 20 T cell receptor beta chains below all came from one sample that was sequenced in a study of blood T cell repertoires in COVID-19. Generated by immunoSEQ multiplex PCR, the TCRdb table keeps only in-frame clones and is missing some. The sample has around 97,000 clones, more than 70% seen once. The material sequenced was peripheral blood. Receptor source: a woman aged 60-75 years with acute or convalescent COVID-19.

In DNA form, the CDR3 reads TGTGCCAGCAGCGGGACGGAGGGCTACGAGCAGTACTTC. This sequence encodes CASSGTEGYEQYF. This sequence joins TRBV11-2 and TRBJ2-7; weak D call: TRBD2 (6 bases). The V gene's germline CDR1 is SGHAT and CDR2 FQNNGV. The CDR3 runs 13 residues. V was pared by 5 bases and J by 3 bases, with 11 bases between.

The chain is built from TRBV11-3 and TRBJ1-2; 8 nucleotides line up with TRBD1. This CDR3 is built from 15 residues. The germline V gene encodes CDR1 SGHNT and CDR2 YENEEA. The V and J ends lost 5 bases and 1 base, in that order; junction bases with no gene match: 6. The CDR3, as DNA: TGTGCCAGCAGCGCCCGACAGGGGCTTAACTATGGCTACACCTTC. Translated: CASSARQGLNYGYTF. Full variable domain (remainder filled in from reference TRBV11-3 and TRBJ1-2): EAGVVQSPRYKIIEKKQPVAFWCNPISGHNTLYWYLQNLGQGPELLIRYENEEAVDDSQLPKDRFSAERLKGVDSTLKIQPAELGDSAVYLCASSARQGLNYGYTFGSGTRLTVV.

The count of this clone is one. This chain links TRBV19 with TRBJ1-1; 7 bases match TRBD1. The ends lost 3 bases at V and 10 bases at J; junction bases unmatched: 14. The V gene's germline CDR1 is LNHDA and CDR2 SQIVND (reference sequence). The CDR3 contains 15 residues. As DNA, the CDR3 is TGTGCCAGTAGTATGGTGACAGGGATATGGGCGAGAGCTTTCTTT. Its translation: CASSMVTGIWARAFF. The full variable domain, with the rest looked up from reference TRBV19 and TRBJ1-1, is DGGITQSPKYLFRKEGQNVTLSCEQNLNHDAMYWYRQDPGQGLRLIYYSQIVNDFQKGDIAEGYSVSREKKESFPLTVTSAQKNPTAFYLCASSMVTGIWARAFFGQGTRLTVV.

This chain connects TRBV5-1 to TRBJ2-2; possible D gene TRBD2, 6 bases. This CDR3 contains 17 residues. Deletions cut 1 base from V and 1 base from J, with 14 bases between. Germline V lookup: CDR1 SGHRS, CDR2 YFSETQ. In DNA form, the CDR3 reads TGCGCCAGCAGCTTGCTGGGGGGAGCGGGGAACACCGGGGAGCTGTTTTTT. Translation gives CASSLLGGAGNTGELFF. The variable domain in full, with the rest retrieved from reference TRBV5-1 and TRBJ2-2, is KAGVTQTPRYLIKTRGQQVTLSCSPISGHRSVSWYQQTPGQGLQFLFEYFSETQRNKGNFPGRFSGRQFSNSRSEMNVSTLELGDSALYLCASSLLGGAGNTGELFFGEGSRLTVL.

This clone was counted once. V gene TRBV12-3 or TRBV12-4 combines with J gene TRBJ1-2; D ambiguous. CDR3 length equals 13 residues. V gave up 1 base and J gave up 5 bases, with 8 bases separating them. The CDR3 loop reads CASSLGSTYGYTF. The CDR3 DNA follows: TGTGCCAGCAGTTTAGGATCCACATATGGCTACACCTTC.

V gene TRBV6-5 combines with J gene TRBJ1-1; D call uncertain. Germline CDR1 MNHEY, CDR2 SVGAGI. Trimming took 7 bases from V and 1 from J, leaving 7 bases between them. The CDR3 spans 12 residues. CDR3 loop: CASKRENTEAFF. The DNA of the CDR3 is TGTGCCAGCAAGAGGGAGAACACTGAAGCTTTCTTT.

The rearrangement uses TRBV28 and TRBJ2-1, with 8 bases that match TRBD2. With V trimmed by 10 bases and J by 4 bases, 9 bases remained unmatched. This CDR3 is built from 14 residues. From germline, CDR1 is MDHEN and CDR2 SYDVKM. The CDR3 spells CAIRGLGEYNEQFF. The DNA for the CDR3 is TGTGCCATTCGGGGACTAGGGGAATACAATGAGCAGTTCTTC.

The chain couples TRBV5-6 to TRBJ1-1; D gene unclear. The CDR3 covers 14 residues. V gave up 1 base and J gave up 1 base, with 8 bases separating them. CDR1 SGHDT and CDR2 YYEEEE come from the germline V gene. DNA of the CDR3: TGTGCCAGCAGCTTGCTCGGGGAGAACACTGAAGCTTTCTTT. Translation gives CASSLLGENTEAFF.

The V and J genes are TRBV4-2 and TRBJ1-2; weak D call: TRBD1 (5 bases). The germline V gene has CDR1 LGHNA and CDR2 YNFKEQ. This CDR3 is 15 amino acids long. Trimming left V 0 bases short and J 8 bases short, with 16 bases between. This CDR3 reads CASSQEGDLGRGYTF. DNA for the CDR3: TGTGCCAGCAGCCAAGAGGGGGACCTTGGGAGGGGCTACACCTTC.

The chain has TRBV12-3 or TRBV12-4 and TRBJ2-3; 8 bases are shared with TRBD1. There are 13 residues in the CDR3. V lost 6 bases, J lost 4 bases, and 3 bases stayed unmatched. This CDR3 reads CASRPGGPDTQYF. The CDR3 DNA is TGTGCCAGCAGACCAGGGGGCCCAGATACGCAGTATTTT.

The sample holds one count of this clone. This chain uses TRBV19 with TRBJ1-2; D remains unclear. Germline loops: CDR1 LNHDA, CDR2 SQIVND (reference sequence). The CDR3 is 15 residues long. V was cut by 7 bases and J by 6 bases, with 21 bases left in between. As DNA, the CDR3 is TGTGCCAGTACCCCTGCTTGGGCACAGCCCGATGGCTACACCTTC. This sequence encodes CASTPAWAQPDGYTF.

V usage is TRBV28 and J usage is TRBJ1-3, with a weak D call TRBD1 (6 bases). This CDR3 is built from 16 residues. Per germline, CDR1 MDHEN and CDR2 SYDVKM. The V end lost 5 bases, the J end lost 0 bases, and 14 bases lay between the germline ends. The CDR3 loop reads CASSGGGPSSGNTIYF. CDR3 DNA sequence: TGTGCCAGCAGTGGGGGGGGGCCGAGCTCTGGAAACACCATATATTTT.

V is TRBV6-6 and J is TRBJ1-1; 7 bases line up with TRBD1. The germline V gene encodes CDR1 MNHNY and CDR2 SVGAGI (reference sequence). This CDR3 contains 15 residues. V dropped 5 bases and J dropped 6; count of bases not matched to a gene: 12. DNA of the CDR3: TGTGCCAGCAGTGGCCTTAAGGGGGCTATGGCTGAAGCTTTCTTT. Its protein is CASSGLKGAMAEAFF.

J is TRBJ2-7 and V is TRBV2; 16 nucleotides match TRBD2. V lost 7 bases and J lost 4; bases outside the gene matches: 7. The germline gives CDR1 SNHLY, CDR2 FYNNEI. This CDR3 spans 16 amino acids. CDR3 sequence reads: CASIGTSGRAAYEQYF. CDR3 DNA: TGTGCCAGCATCGGGACTAGCGGGAGGGCCGCGTACGAGCAGTACTTC.

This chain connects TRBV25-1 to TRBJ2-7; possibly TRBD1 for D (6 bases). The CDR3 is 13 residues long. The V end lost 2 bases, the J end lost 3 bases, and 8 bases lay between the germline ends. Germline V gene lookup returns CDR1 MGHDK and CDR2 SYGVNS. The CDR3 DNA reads TGTGCCAGCAGTGAAGGGGGCAACTACGAGCAGTACTTC. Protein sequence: CASSEGGNYEQYF.

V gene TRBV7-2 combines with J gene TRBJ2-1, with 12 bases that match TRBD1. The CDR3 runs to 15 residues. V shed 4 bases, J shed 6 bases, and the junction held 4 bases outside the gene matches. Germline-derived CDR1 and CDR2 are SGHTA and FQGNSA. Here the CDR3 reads CASSWGQGATNEQFF. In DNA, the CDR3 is TGTGCCAGCAGCTGGGGACAGGGGGCCACCAATGAGCAGTTCTTC.

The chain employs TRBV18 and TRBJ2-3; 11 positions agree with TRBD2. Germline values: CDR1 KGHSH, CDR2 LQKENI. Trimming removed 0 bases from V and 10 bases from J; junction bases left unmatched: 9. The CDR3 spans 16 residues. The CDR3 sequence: CASSPPLAGGPVAQYF. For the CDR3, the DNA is TGTGCCAGCTCACCACCGTTAGCGGGAGGGCCCGTTGCGCAGTATTTT.

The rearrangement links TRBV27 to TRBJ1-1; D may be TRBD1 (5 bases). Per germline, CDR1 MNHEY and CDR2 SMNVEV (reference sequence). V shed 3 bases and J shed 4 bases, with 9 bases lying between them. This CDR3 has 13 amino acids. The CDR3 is CASSFQGSTEAFF. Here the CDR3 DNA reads TGTGCCAGCAGTTTCCAGGGAAGCACTGAAGCTTTCTTT.

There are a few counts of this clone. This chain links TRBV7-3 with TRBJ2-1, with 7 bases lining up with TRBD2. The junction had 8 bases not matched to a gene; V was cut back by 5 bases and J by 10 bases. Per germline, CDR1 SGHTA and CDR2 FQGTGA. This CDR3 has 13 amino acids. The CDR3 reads CASSSRTSSEQFF. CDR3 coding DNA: TGTGCCAGCAGCAGCAGGACTAGTTCGGAGCAGTTCTTC.

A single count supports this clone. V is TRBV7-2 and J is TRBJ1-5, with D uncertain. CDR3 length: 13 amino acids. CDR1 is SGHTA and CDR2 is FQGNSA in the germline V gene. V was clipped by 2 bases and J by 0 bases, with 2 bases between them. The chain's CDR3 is CASSLRSNQPQHF. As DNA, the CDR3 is TGTGCCAGCAGCTTACGTAGCAATCAGCCCCAGCATTTT.